Listed here is a single T cell receptor beta chain. The antigen remains undetermined. This may be a read error, as it is one base from a much larger clone. CDR1 is SGDLS, CDR2 YYNGEE, per germline. Trimming stripped 2 bases from V and 6 bases from J, with 11 bases between. This CDR3 has 14 amino acids. TCRdb passed the 5' RACE reads through MiXCR, listing each CDR3 protein once. The sample lists hundreds of thousands of distinct CDR3 sequences; approximately 18% were seen once. This entry belongs to a study of T-cell memory formation after mild COVID-19. General observations from the study: Pre-infection memory carried some responding clones, suggesting that cross-reactive memory joined.

The J gene is TRBJ1-4, the V gene TRBV9; D is ambiguous. Material: PBMCs or a T cell subset sorted from them (not recorded which). The origin of this receptor is a man aged 18-30 years who had mild COVID-19 (a few samples of this study predate the infection). Cell type and time point are not known. In nucleotides, the CDR3 is TGTGCCAGCAGCGTTTCTAAGGGAGATGAAAAACTGTTTTTT. This translates into CASSVSKGDEKLFF. The whole variable domain, remainder taken from reference TRBV9 and TRBJ1-4, is DSGVTQTPKHLITATGQRVTLRCSPRSGDLSVYWYQQSLDQGLQFLIQYYNGEERAKGNILERFSAQQFPDLHSELNLSSLELGDSALYFCASSVSKGDEKLFFGSGTQLSVL.